These 18 T cell receptor beta chains share one sample of origin, sequenced in a study of blood T cell repertoires in COVID-19. TCRdb's copy holds only in-frame clones and misses some; the assay was immunoSEQ multiplex PCR. The sample shows 90,000 to 120,000 clones, 88% of them seen only once. The specimen was peripheral blood. Every receptor here comes from a man aged 50-60 years with active or convalescent COVID-19.

The chain couples TRBV24-1 to TRBJ2-2; tentative D call: TRBD2 (5 bases). V was clipped by 6 bases and J by 6 bases, with 13 bases between them. Germline loops: CDR1 KGHDR, CDR2 SFDVKD. This CDR3 comprises 14 residues. The CDR3 nucleotides read TGTGCCACCAGTCGGGATCGGGATGCCGGGGAGCTGTTTTTT. Translating it yields CATSRDRDAGELFF.

Turning to this clone: In the same sample, other DNA sequences code for this CDR3. The genes are TRBV27 and TRBJ2-2; TRBD2 might be the D (6 bases). In germline, CDR1 is MNHEY, CDR2 SMNVEV (reference sequence). V shed 6 bases and J shed 4 bases, with 12 bases lying between them. The CDR3 extends over 14 amino acids. The CDR3 DNA sequence: TGTGCCAGCAGCGACGGGGGTGGCACCGGGGAGCTGTTTTTT. It specifies CASSDGGGTGELFF.

This clone was detected only a few times. This rearrangement joins TRBV4-3 to TRBJ1-6, with 7 bases that match TRBD1. This CDR3 contains 15 residues. Germline CDR1 reads LGHNA; CDR2 reads YSLEER. V shed 0 bases and J 6 bases; nucleotides not matched to a gene: 2. The chain's CDR3 is CASSQDTGANSPLHF. CDR3 DNA sequence: TGCGCCAGCAGCCAAGACACAGGGGCTAATTCACCCCTCCACTTT.

The CDR3 DNA reads as TGTGCCAGCTCACCAGCGGGGGCTGATTCACCCCTCCACTTT. It codes for CASSPAGADSPLHF. This rearrangement joins TRBV18 to TRBJ1-6, with D possibly being TRBD1 (6 bases). The CDR3 runs to 14 residues. V gave up 2 bases and J gave up 8 bases, with 10 bases separating them. Germline V gives CDR1 KGHSH, CDR2 LQKENI.

The chain joins TRBV28 to TRBJ2-1, with TRBD2 matching 7 bases. V lost 2 bases, J lost 8 bases, and 12 bases stayed unmatched. This CDR3 has 16 residues. Germline V gene sequence: CDR1 MDHEN, CDR2 SYDVKM. This CDR3 reads CASSLPGGSFGDEQFF. CDR3 DNA sequence: TGTGCCAGCAGTTTACCGGGCGGGAGTTTTGGCGATGAGCAGTTCTTC.

The rearrangement joins TRBV2 to TRBJ2-2; 9 bases align to TRBD1. The J segment lost 7 bases and the V segment lost 4 bases, leaving 1 base of the junction unmatched. The germline gives CDR1 SNHLY, CDR2 FYNNEI. CDR3 length equals 13 residues. CDR3: CASSVDRGGELFF. CDR3 sequence (DNA): TGTGCCAGCAGTGTGGACAGGGGCGGGGAGCTGTTTTTT.

This clone came up once. This chain connects TRBV28 to TRBJ2-1, with 11 positions matching TRBD2. The CDR3 sequence is 18 residues long. CDR1 is MDHEN, CDR2 SYDVKM, per germline. Trimming cost V 6 bases and J 0 bases; bases outside gene matches: 10. The CDR3 reads CASSTGLAEPSSYNEQFF. The CDR3 DNA is TGTGCCAGCAGCACGGGACTAGCGGAGCCCTCCTCCTACAATGAGCAGTTCTTC.

CDR3 loop: CASSSTGRDEQYF. The CDR3 coding sequence is TGTGCCAGCAGCTCGACAGGGCGCGACGAGCAGTACTTC. V is TRBV12-3 or TRBV12-4 and J is TRBJ2-7; TRBD1 matches 7 bases. This CDR3 has 13 amino acids. The V and J ends lost 6 bases and 5 bases, in that order; junction bases with no gene match: 7.

The V and J genes are TRBV29-1 and TRBJ1-2; maybe TRBD1 (6 bases). The CDR3 has 15 residues. Trimming cost V 4 bases and J 0 bases, with 15 bases left between them. Germline V gives CDR1 SQVTM, CDR2 ANQGSEA. The CDR3 sequence: CSVGGSGATNYGYTF. The CDR3 nucleotides read TGCAGCGTTGGGGGGTCAGGGGCGACTAACTATGGCTACACCTTC.

CDR3 residues: CASSLGGLAAGELFF. CDR3 DNA: TGTGCCAGCAGCTTAGGTGGACTGGCCGCGGGGGAGCTGTTTTTT. V and J are TRBV7-9 and TRBJ2-2; D is perhaps TRBD2 (5 bases). Germline loops: CDR1 SEHNR, CDR2 FQNEAQ (reference sequence). The CDR3 spans 15 residues. Trimming stripped 1 base from V and 8 bases from J, with 14 bases between.

This clone was detected once. J is TRBJ1-1 and V is TRBV7-2; tentative D call: TRBD1 (5 bases). Trimming shortened V by 5 bases and J by 1 base, and 17 bases separated the two germline ends. Per germline, CDR1 SGHTA and CDR2 FQGNSA. The CDR3 is 16 residues long. The CDR3 loop is CASSPQPPTANTEAFF. The CDR3 DNA reads TGTGCCAGCAGCCCGCAACCTCCGACAGCGAACACTGAAGCTTTCTTT.

In regard to this clone: Other nucleotide sequences from this sample produce the same CDR3. The chain links TRBV19 to TRBJ1-1; D might be TRBD1 (6 bases). Germline loops: CDR1 LNHDA, CDR2 SQIVND (reference sequence). This CDR3 contains 13 residues. V shed 3 bases and J shed 1 base, with 6 bases lying between them. The CDR3 bases are TGTGCCAGTAGTATGACAGGGAACACTGAAGCTTTCTTT. Translation gives CASSMTGNTEAFF.

This clone has just a few counts. This rearrangement joins TRBV2 to TRBJ2-5, with 10 nucleotides matching TRBD1. The CDR3 has 18 amino acids. Trimming took 6 bases from V and 0 from J; bases not matched to a gene: 13. Germline CDR1 and CDR2: SNHLY and FYNNEI. The CDR3 DNA sequence: TGTGCCAGCAGCCCGGGACAGGGGAACTTTTGGTACCAAGAGACCCAGTACTTC. Its translation: CASSPGQGNFWYQETQYF.

The chain joins TRBV6-1 to TRBJ2-7; 10 nucleotides agree with TRBD2. The CDR3 has 16 residues. Germline V gene lookup returns CDR1 MNHNS and CDR2 SASEGT. Trimming removed 0 bases from V and 3 bases from J; junction bases left unmatched: 5. CDR3 bases: TGTGCCAGCAGTGAAGCACGGACTAGCGGCCTCTACGAGCAGTACTTC. Encoded protein: CASSEARTSGLYEQYF.

The chain recombines TRBV5-1 with TRBJ2-5; 7 nucleotides agree with TRBD1. This CDR3 spans 15 amino acids. The ends lost 4 bases at V and 5 bases at J; junction bases unmatched: 11. Germline CDR1 and CDR2: SGHRS and YFSETQ. The CDR3 protein is CASSRPDRVAETQYF. CDR3 in DNA: TGCGCCAGCAGCAGACCCGACAGGGTCGCCGAGACCCAGTACTTC.

Worth noting for this clone: Sequence at one end of the junction differs from germline and may be a read error. The CDR3 protein is CASSLDLDRSF. CDR3 coding DNA: TGTGCCAGCAGCTTAGACCTCGACAGGTCCTTC. The chain uses TRBV11-2 and TRBJ2-7; weak D call: TRBD1 (6 bases). Looked up from germline, CDR1 is SGHAT and CDR2 is FQNNGV. The CDR3 contains 11 residues.

The chain recombines TRBV7-8 with TRBJ2-5, with 7 bases lining up with TRBD2. The germline V gene has CDR1 SGHVS and CDR2 FQNEAQ. The V and J ends lost 5 bases and 5 bases, in that order; junction bases with no gene match: 8. This CDR3 has 14 amino acids. CDR3 sequence (DNA): TGTGCCAGCAGCCGACAGAGGACTAGTGAGACCCAGTACTTC. Protein product: CASSRQRTSETQYF. The full variable domain, with the rest looked up from reference TRBV7-8 and TRBJ2-5, is GAGVSQSPRYKVAKRGQDVALRCDPISGHVSLFWYQQALGQGPEFLTYFQNEAQLDKSGLPSDRFFAERPEGSVSTLKIQRTQQEDSAVYLCASSRQRTSETQYFGPGTRLLVL.

The V call is TRBV6-5, the J call TRBJ2-5; 7 bases agree with TRBD2. The CDR3 has 14 residues. The V segment lost 6 bases and the J segment 2 bases; nucleotides outside the gene matches: 6. Germline values: CDR1 MNHEY, CDR2 SVGAGI. The CDR3 sequence: CASSPPGLQETQYF. Here the CDR3 DNA reads TGTGCCAGCAGCCCACCGGGACTACAAGAGACCCAGTACTTC.